The rows below give T cell receptor beta chains drawn from one sample of a study of cytomegalovirus exposure and HLA in healthy donors. Sequencing used immunoSEQ multiplex PCR; TCRdb keeps in-frame clones, though not all of them. The sample yields over 150,000 clones, 80% to 90% seen once. The sequencing sample was made of PBMCs. The source of these receptors is a male donor in good health and CMV-seronegative. Both conserved end residues are part of each CDR3. The order of the fields is J gene, D gene, V gene, clone size, CDR3 DNA, CDR3 protein. A D gene is named only where the DNA matches it firmly. Where a row states a size, it is once, few, many or the class of an expanded clone; other rows omit it.

TRBJ2-7,NA,TRBV28,NA,TGTGCCAGCAAAGCCCTATGGGGGCGGAACGAGCAGTACTTC,CASKALWGRNEQYF
TRBJ2-5,NA,TRBV5-1,NA,TGCGCCAGCAGCGCGGACGTAGGGGGAGGGGAGACCCAGTACTTC,CASSADVGGGETQYF
TRBJ2-7,TRBD2,TRBV4-1,NA,TGCGCCAGCAGCCAGATACCCAGCGGGGCCGGCTACGAGCAGTACTTC,CASSQIPSGAGYEQYF
TRBJ1-5,TRBD1,TRBV6-6,NA,TGTGCCAGCACCCGGGACAGAGGGGAACCCCAGCATTTT,CASTRDRGEPQHF
TRBJ2-7,NA,TRBV29-1,NA,TGCAGCGCCCGAACAGGAAAAAACCCCTACGAGCAGTACTTC,CSARTGKNPYEQYF
TRBJ1-4,NA,TRBV15,NA,TGTGCCACCAGCAGAGTCCTGACTAATGAAAAACTGTTTTTT,CATSRVLTNEKLFF
TRBJ2-4,NA,TRBV7-9,once,TGTGCCAGCAGCTTAGAGGGGACGACAGGTCGGCCCATTCAGTACTTC,CASSLEGTTGRPIQYF
TRBJ2-5,NA,TRBV25-1,NA,TGTGCCAGCAGGAGTCTTAGCGGCCAAGAGACCCAGTACTTC,CASRSLSGQETQYF
TRBJ1-5,NA,TRBV28,NA,TGTGCCAGCAGTTTGGGACTTACGGGCCGCAATCAGCCCCAGCATTTT,CASSLGLTGRNQPQHF
TRBJ2-7,NA,TRBV6-1,NA,TGTGCCAGCAGTGTCGCACTATCGACCTTTGGGCAGTACTTC,CASSVALSTFGQYF
TRBJ1-6,NA,TRBV2,NA,TGTGCCAGCAGCTCGGGGAGGAGGGGATCTAATTCACCCCTCCACTTT,CASSSGRRGSNSPLHF
TRBJ2-5,TRBD2,TRBV7-2,NA,TGTGCCAGCAGCTTAGATAGCGGGGAGACCCAGTACTTC,CASSLDSGETQYF
TRBJ2-3,TRBD2,TRBV5-8,NA,TGTGCCAGCAGCTTGGTTCTAGCGGGAACAGATACGCAGTATTTT,CASSLVLAGTDTQYF
TRBJ2-2,NA,TRBV28,NA,TGTGCCAGCAGTTCAACCGGGGAGCTGTTTTTT,CASSSTGELFF
TRBJ2-1,NA,TRBV29-1,NA,TGCAGCGTATTGGGACTCTCGTTATACAATGAGCAGTTCTTC,CSVLGLSLYNEQFF
TRBJ1-4,TRBD1,TRBV2,NA,TGTGCCAGCAGCTACGACAGGGATGAGCCGTCTCGGGAAAAACTGTTTTTT,CASSYDRDEPSREKLFF
TRBJ2-7,TRBD2,TRBV9,NA,TGTGCCAGCAGCCCCCGTCTCAGGGTAGCGGGACACAACGAGCAGTACTTC,CASSPRLRVAGHNEQYF
TRBJ2-5,NA,TRBV7-9,NA,TGTGCCAGCAGCTTAGCGGGGGCCCAAGAGACCCAGTACTTC,CASSLAGAQETQYF
TRBJ2-7,TRBD2,TRBV5-4,NA,TGTGCCAGCAGCTTGGGAGGACTAGCGGGAGGCTACGAGCAGTACTTC,CASSLGGLAGGYEQYF
TRBJ1-1,TRBD1,TRBV7-9,NA,TGTGCCAGCAGCGTGGGACAGGGATACACTGAAGCTTTCTTT,CASSVGQGYTEAFF
TRBJ1-2,TRBD1,TRBV5-1,NA,TGCGCCAGCAGCTTGGCCCAGGGGGCGGATGGCTACACCTTC,CASSLAQGADGYTF
TRBJ1-3,NA,TRBV4-2,NA,TGTGCCAGCAGCCCAGGGGACCGAGCCTCTGGAAACACCATATATTTT,CASSPGDRASGNTIYF
TRBJ1-6,NA,TRBV19,NA,TGTGCCAGTAGTCTTAGGAGCTCCTATAATTCACCCCTCCACTTT,CASSLRSSYNSPLHF
TRBJ2-3,NA,TRBV28,NA,TGTGCCAGCAGTCTATGGACTAACACAGATACGCAGTATTTT,CASSLWTNTDTQYF
TRBJ2-5,NA,TRBV7-7,NA,TGTGCCAGCAGCTTAGACAGCCAGGAGACCCAGTACTTC,CASSLDSQETQYF
TRBJ1-2,TRBD1,TRBV28,NA,TGTGCCAGCAGTTCCCCAACAGGGGGCTACTATGGCTACACCTTC,CASSSPTGGYYGYTF
TRBJ2-7,NA,TRBV9,NA,TGTGCCAGCAGCGTAGCTCCTAGGATATCGGGAGATACGAATGGGCAGTACTTC,CASSVAPRISGDTNGQYF
TRBJ2-7,NA,TRBV6-6,NA,TGTGCCAGCTACACAAACAGGGATTCCTACGAGCAGTACTTC,CASYTNRDSYEQYF
TRBJ1-1,TRBD1,TRBV28,NA,TGTGCCAGCAGTTTCGCCTTTACAGGGGGACACTGGGAAGCTTTCTTT,CASSFAFTGGHWEAFF
TRBJ2-1,TRBD2,TRBV28,few,TGTGCCAGCAGTTTGGGGGCGGGAGGGTCCAACAATGAGCAGTTCTTC,CASSLGAGGSNNEQFF
TRBJ2-5,TRBD2,TRBV27,NA,TGTGCCAGCAGTTTATCGGTAGCGGGAAGAGAGACCCAGTACTTC,CASSLSVAGRETQYF
TRBJ2-7,NA,TRBV5-5,NA,TGTGCCAGCGACAAGGTCCCCTACGAGCAGTACTTC,CASDKVPYEQYF
TRBJ2-5,TRBD2,TRBV29-1,NA,TGCAGCGTTATAGCGGGGGGAATGGGGACCCAGTACTTC,CSVIAGGMGTQYF
TRBJ2-3,NA,TRBV30,once,TGTGCCGCGGCGGCATCAGATACGCAGTATTTT,CAAAASDTQYF
TRBJ2-1,TRBD2,TRBV5-1,NA,TGCGCCAGCAGCTCGAGCGGGGGGCTCTATGAGCAGTTCTTC,CASSSSGGLYEQFF
TRBJ1-5,TRBD1,TRBV7-9,NA,TGTGCCAGCGCCGGGACAGGGGACTATCAGCCCCAGCATTTT,CASAGTGDYQPQHF
TRBJ2-2,TRBD1,TRBV9,NA,TGTGCCAGCAGCGTAGTAGACAGGGTATCAGGCGGGGAGCTGTTTTTT,CASSVVDRVSGGELFF
TRBJ2-5,NA,TRBV19,NA,TGTGCCAGTAGTATAGATAGTTTCGAGACCCAGTACTTC,CASSIDSFETQYF
TRBJ2-7,TRBD2,TRBV28,NA,TGTGCCAGCAGTTTATTAGCGGTGGGAGGGTCCTCCTACGAGCAGTACTTC,CASSLLAVGGSSYEQYF
TRBJ1-1,TRBD1,TRBV6-5,once,TGTGCCAGCAGTTACCGAACCGGACAGGGGAGGGCTGAAGCTTTCTTT,CASSYRTGQGRAEAFF
TRBJ2-5,TRBD2,TRBV6-5,NA,TGTGCCAGCAGAAGGCGGGGGGTAGAGACCCAGTACTTC,CASRRRGVETQYF
TRBJ2-2,NA,TRBV6-4,NA,TGTGCCAGCAGTAGCGGGAACACCGGGGAGCTGTTTTTT,CASSSGNTGELFF
TRBJ2-5,NA,TRBV7-6,NA,TGTGCCAGCAGCTTAGATGGGGGCGGTAAGACCCAGTACTTC,CASSLDGGGKTQYF
TRBJ2-3,TRBD2,TRBV11-3,NA,TGTGCCAGCAGCAAGGGGACTAGCGGGACTAGCACAGATACGCAGTATTTT,CASSKGTSGTSTDTQYF
TRBJ2-1,TRBD1,TRBV19,NA,TGTGCCAGTAGTACCGACAGGGGGCAGTACAATGAGCAGTTCTTC,CASSTDRGQYNEQFF
TRBJ2-5,NA,TRBV28,NA,TGTGCCAGCAGCGTGCAGGGGACGAGAGAGACCCAGTACTTC,CASSVQGTRETQYF
TRBJ2-4,TRBD2,TRBV30,NA,TGTGCCTGGAGCCTAGGACTAGCGGGGGATCTAGCCAAAAACATTCAGTACTTC,CAWSLGLAGDLAKNIQYF
TRBJ1-4,TRBD1,TRBV9,once,TGTGCCAGCAGCGCAAGGGACAGGGGGGGTGAAAAACTGTTTTTT,CASSARDRGGEKLFF
TRBJ2-7,TRBD1,TRBV11-2,NA,TGTGCCAGCAGCGTTGGACAGGGGGTTTTTTACAAGCAGTACTTC,CASSVGQGVFYKQYF
TRBJ2-5,NA,TRBV7-9,NA,TGTGCCAGCAGCCCTACTTTGGGTTCTGGGGCCCAAGAGACCCAGTACTTC,CASSPTLGSGAQETQYF
TRBJ1-3,NA,TRBV6-6,NA,TGTGCCAGCAGTTTCGGACAGATTGGAAACACCATATATTTT,CASSFGQIGNTIYF
TRBJ2-3,TRBD2,TRBV15,NA,TGTGCCACCAGCCCTAGACTAGCGGGGGGCGCAGATACGCAGTATTTT,CATSPRLAGGADTQYF
TRBJ2-3,TRBD2,TRBV10-3,NA,TGTGCCATCAGGAGAGCGGGGGACACAGATACGCAGTATTTT,CAIRRAGDTDTQYF
TRBJ1-6,TRBD1,TRBV28,NA,TGTGCCAGCACCTCCCCGACCGGGACAGGGCATAATTCACCCCTCCACTTT,CASTSPTGTGHNSPLHF
TRBJ2-5,NA,TRBV11-3,NA,TGTGCCAGCAGCTTGGCTAGCGAGGGAGAGACCCAGTACTTC,CASSLASEGETQYF
TRBJ2-3,TRBD2,TRBV9,NA,TGTGCCAGCAGCATCGGGACTAGCGTACCGGGAGATACGCAGTATTTT,CASSIGTSVPGDTQYF